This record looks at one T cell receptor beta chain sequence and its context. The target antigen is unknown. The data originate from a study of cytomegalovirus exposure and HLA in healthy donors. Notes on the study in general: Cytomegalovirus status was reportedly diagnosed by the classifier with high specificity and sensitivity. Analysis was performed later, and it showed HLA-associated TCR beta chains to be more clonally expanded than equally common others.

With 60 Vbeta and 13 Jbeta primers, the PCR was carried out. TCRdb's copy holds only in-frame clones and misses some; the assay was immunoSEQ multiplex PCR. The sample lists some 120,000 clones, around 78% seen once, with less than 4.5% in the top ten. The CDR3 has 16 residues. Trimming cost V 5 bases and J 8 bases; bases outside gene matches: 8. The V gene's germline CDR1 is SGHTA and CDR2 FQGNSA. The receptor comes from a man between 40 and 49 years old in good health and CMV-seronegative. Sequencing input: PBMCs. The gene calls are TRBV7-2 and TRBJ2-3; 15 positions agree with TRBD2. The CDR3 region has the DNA TGTGCCAGCAGCGCGGGACTAGCGGGGGGTCGGAGTACGCAGTATTTT. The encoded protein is CASSAGLAGGRSTQYF.